This entry lists 26 T cell receptor beta chains sequenced from one sample in a study of blood T cell repertoires in COVID-19. Using immunoSEQ multiplex PCR, the repertoire was profiled, and TCRdb retains in-frame clones only, with some absent. The top ten clones hold approximately 7% of a sample with some 250,000 clones, approximately 86% of them seen once. The sequenced sample was peripheral blood. These receptors came from a woman in her seventies with active or convalescent COVID-19.

V is TRBV7-9 and J is TRBJ1-6; D call uncertain. The CDR3 loop spans 17 amino acids. The germline V gene has CDR1 SEHNR and CDR2 FQNEAQ (reference sequence). With 5 bases removed from V and 0 bases from J, the gap between germline ends came to 14 bases. CDR3 bases: TGTGCCAGCAGCCCCCGGTCGATTAGCTCCTATAATTCACCCCTCCACTTT. Translated, it gives CASSPRSISSYNSPLHF.

This chain uses TRBV24-1 with TRBJ1-5, with D unclear. This CDR3 is 15 amino acids long. Per the germline V gene, CDR1 is KGHDR and CDR2 is SFDVKD. V was pared by 5 bases and J by 9 bases, with 19 bases between. The DNA for the CDR3 is TGTGCCACCAGTGCGGCTGAACAGCCCGGTGGGCCCCAGCATTTT. Protein: CATSAAEQPGGPQHF.

This clone was counted a few times. The chain is built from TRBV5-1 and TRBJ2-3; 7 bases agree with TRBD1. The CDR3 totals 14 residues. With V trimmed by 2 bases and J by 7 bases, 7 bases remained unmatched. Germline V lookup: CDR1 SGHRS, CDR2 YFSETQ. The CDR3 DNA reads TGCGCCAGCAGCTTAGGTGGACAGGCCTATACGCAGTATTTT. Translated: CASSLGGQAYTQYF.

The chain recombines TRBV15 with TRBJ2-7; TRBD1 agrees at 9 bases. The ends lost 2 bases at V and 1 base at J; junction bases unmatched: 3. Germline V gene lookup returns CDR1 LNHNV and CDR2 YYDKDF (reference sequence). The CDR3 loop spans 15 amino acids. CDR3 bases: TGTGCCACCAGCAGACCGGGACAGGGATCCTACGAGCAGTACTTC. It translates to CATSRPGQGSYEQYF.

The chain uses TRBV7-3 and TRBJ1-1; a weak D match, TRBD1 (6 bases). The CDR3 covers 13 residues. Deletions cut 2 bases from V and 7 bases from J, with 11 bases between. Germline assignment: CDR1 SGHTA and CDR2 FQGTGA. The CDR3 sequence is CASSLGGWNEAFF. CDR3 sequence (DNA): TGTGCCAGCAGCTTAGGGGGCTGGAATGAAGCTTTCTTT.

The chain combines TRBV23-1 with TRBJ2-7; TRBD1 matches 8 bases. TRBV23-1 is an ORF, and what it does is uncertain. V lost 7 bases and J lost 2; bases outside the gene matches: 13. The CDR3 runs 16 residues. The CDR3, as DNA: TGCGCCAGCACCCCCCCAGGGACAGGCGGCACCTACGAGCAGTACTTC. It translates to CASTPPGTGGTYEQYF.

The V gene is TRBV12-3 or TRBV12-4, the J gene TRBJ1-2, with 7 bases that match TRBD1. Germline trimming cut 7 bases from V and 3 bases from J; bases unmatched to any gene: 2. CDR3 length equals 12 residues. The CDR3 coding sequence is TGTGCCAGCAAAGGGACAGACTATGGCTACACCTTC. The encoded protein is CASKGTDYGYTF.

This clone was recorded once. This sequence joins TRBV6-5 and TRBJ2-7, with D uncertain. From germline, CDR1 is MNHEY and CDR2 SVGAGI. Deletions cut 6 bases from V and 7 bases from J, with 22 bases between. CDR3 length: 15 amino acids. The CDR3 nucleotides read TGTGCCAGCAGCCCCCCAGTTGGCCCCTCCGGGGAGCAGTACTTC. Encoded protein: CASSPPVGPSGEQYF.

The rearrangement joins TRBV25-1 to TRBJ1-1; D uncertain. Germline CDR1 reads MGHDK; CDR2 reads SYGVNS. There are 13 residues in the CDR3. The germline V and J ends were trimmed by 2 bases and 2 bases, with 6 bases remaining between them. The CDR3 DNA reads TGTGCCAGCAGTGAAACACTAAACACTGAAGCTTTCTTT. The encoded protein is CASSETLNTEAFF.

The gene calls are TRBV18 and TRBJ1-6, with 9 positions matching TRBD1. CDR1 and CDR2 from the germline V gene are KGHSH and LQKENI. V was clipped by 3 bases and J by 9 bases; unmatched bases: 9. This CDR3 has 16 residues. DNA of the CDR3: TGTGCCAGCTCACCTGGGACAGGGTCCGTGATTTCACCCCTCCACTTT. This sequence encodes CASSPGTGSVISPLHF. Looking up the rest from reference TRBV18 and TRBJ1-6 gives the full variable domain: NAGVMQNPRHLVRRRGQEARLRCSPMKGHSHVYWYRQLPEEGLKFMVYLQKENIIDESGMPKERFSAEFPKEGPSILRIQQVVRGDSAAYFCASSPGTGSVISPLHFGNGTRLTVT.

This chain uses TRBV11-2 with TRBJ2-7, with a weak D call TRBD1 (6 bases). CDR1 is SGHAT and CDR2 is FQNNGV in the germline V gene. V was pared by 3 bases and J by 0 bases, with 12 bases between. The CDR3 has 15 residues. CDR3 region: CASSFADSSSYEQYF. The CDR3 nucleotides read TGTGCCAGCAGCTTTGCGGACAGCAGCTCCTACGAGCAGTACTTC.

This clone was counted between two and nine times. This chain links TRBV21-1 with TRBJ1-2; the table calls TRBD1, which could not be checked here. TRBV21-1 is given as a pseudogene. The CDR3 length is 13 residues. The chain's CDR3 is CASSKNRLDGYTF. The CDR3 DNA reads TGTGCCAGCAGCAAAAACAGGTTAGATGGCTACACCTTC.

This clone was seen only once. This rearrangement joins TRBV7-9 to TRBJ2-7, with TRBD2 as a possible D gene (5 bases). The CDR3 sequence is 12 residues long. The V end was cut by 2 bases, the J end by 6 bases, with 8 bases between. From germline, CDR1 is SEHNR and CDR2 FQNEAQ (reference sequence). This CDR3 is CASSLTAGEQYF. The DNA of the CDR3 is TGTGCCAGCAGCTTAACTGCGGGCGAGCAGTACTTC.

The V and J genes are TRBV7-2 and TRBJ2-5, with TRBD1 matching over 7 bases. The CDR3 runs 15 residues. Germline V gene sequence: CDR1 SGHTA, CDR2 FQGNSA. Trimming removed 2 bases from V and 4 bases from J; junction bases left unmatched: 7. This CDR3 reads CASSLNRGIGETQYF. The CDR3 nucleotides read TGTGCCAGCAGCTTAAACAGGGGTATTGGAGAGACCCAGTACTTC.

The chain employs TRBV6-2 or TRBV6-3 and TRBJ2-1; maybe TRBD2 (5 bases). CDR3 length: 14 amino acids. V was shortened by 0 bases and J by 7 bases, with 10 bases between the two germline ends. Germline CDR1 is MNHEY and CDR2 is SVGEGT. CDR3 sequence: CASSYSRGWNEQFF. The CDR3, as DNA: TGTGCCAGCAGTTACTCGAGAGGGTGGAATGAGCAGTTCTTC.

This rearrangement joins TRBV6-2 or TRBV6-3 to TRBJ2-2; possibly TRBD2 for D (5 bases). Trimming left V 2 bases short and J 6 bases short, with 16 bases between. The CDR3 length is 16 residues. Per germline, CDR1 MNHEY and CDR2 SVGEGT. CDR3 nucleotides: TGTGCCAGCAGTTACGGTTCTTTCCGGGGAGCCGGGGAGCTGTTTTTT. Residues: CASSYGSFRGAGELFF.

The chain employs TRBV12-3 or TRBV12-4 and TRBJ1-2, with D tentatively TRBD1 (6 bases). This CDR3 region has 13 residues. With 3 bases removed from V and 3 bases from J, the gap between germline ends came to 8 bases. CDR3 amino acids: CASSLDSYYGYTF. Here the CDR3 DNA reads TGTGCCAGCAGTTTGGACAGTTACTATGGCTACACCTTC.

The chain combines TRBV6-6 with TRBJ1-3, with D unclear. From germline, CDR1 is MNHNY and CDR2 SVGAGI (reference sequence). Between the trimmed V and J ends, which lost 4 bases and 0 bases, there was a span of 10 bases. The CDR3 length is 15 residues. CDR3 coding DNA: TGTGCCAGCAGTTTAGGACTAGTCTCTGGAAACACCATATATTTT. It yields the protein CASSLGLVSGNTIYF.

V and J are TRBV27 and TRBJ1-6, with a weak D call TRBD1 (5 bases). V was pared by 4 bases and J by 6 bases, with 13 bases between. The CDR3 has 15 amino acids. CDR1 is MNHEY, CDR2 SMNVEV, per germline (reference sequence). CDR3 coding DNA: TGTGCCAGCAGTTCGACAGCGATGCCTAATTCACCCCTCCACTTT. Its protein is CASSSTAMPNSPLHF.

The gene calls are TRBV4-2 and TRBJ2-7; maybe TRBD2 (6 bases). CDR3 length: 14 residues. Germline V gene sequence: CDR1 LGHNA, CDR2 YNFKEQ. V gave up 1 base and J gave up 2 bases, with 9 bases separating them. The CDR3 protein is CASSQGLETYEQYF. CDR3 coding DNA: TGTGCCAGCAGCCAAGGACTAGAGACCTACGAGCAGTACTTC.

V gene TRBV6-5 combines with J gene TRBJ1-1, with 8 bases aligning to TRBD1. The CDR3 contains 14 residues. Trimming at V came to 6 bases and at J to 8 bases, leaving 11 bases not matched to a gene. CDR1 is MNHEY, CDR2 SVGAGI, per germline. CDR3 protein: CASRSSGGPYEAFF. The CDR3, as DNA: TGTGCCAGCAGATCATCAGGGGGCCCCTACGAAGCTTTCTTT.

This clone has just a few counts. The V and J genes are TRBV11-2 and TRBJ2-3; possible D gene TRBD1, 7 bases. This CDR3 region has 18 residues. Germline V gene lookup returns CDR1 SGHAT and CDR2 FQNNGV. Trimming removed 3 bases from V and 1 base from J, with 20 bases in between. CDR3 residues: CASSFKGAGGLRTDTQYF. DNA for the CDR3: TGTGCCAGCAGCTTTAAGGGCGCAGGGGGACTTCGCACAGATACGCAGTATTTT.

About this clone itself: The sample carries other DNA sequences with the same CDR3. The V gene is TRBV12-3 or TRBV12-4, the J gene TRBJ1-2, with 7 bases fitting TRBD1. V shed 6 bases, J shed 3 bases, and the junction held 4 bases outside the gene matches. This CDR3 is 13 amino acids long. CDR3: CASSLGTDYGYTF. The CDR3 nucleotides are TGTGCCAGCAGCCTCGGGACAGACTATGGCTACACCTTC.

The chain carries TRBV6-5 and TRBJ1-2; unclear D gene. V lost 0 bases and J 6 bases, leaving 14 bases between the germline ends. Germline-derived CDR1 and CDR2 are MNHEY and SVGAGI. This CDR3 has 15 residues. CDR3 in amino acids: CASSYSYQAFNGYTF. The CDR3 DNA reads TGTGCCAGCAGTTACTCGTATCAGGCATTCAATGGCTACACCTTC.

V and J are TRBV5-6 and TRBJ1-2; the D gene is possibly TRBD1 (5 bases). Germline lookup yields CDR1 SGHDT and CDR2 YYEEEE. V lost 1 base and J lost 8, with 9 bases in between. This CDR3 is 12 amino acids long. CDR3: CASSLTGRGYTF. CDR3 nucleotides: TGTGCCAGCAGCTTGACAGGACGAGGCTACACCTTC.

This clone was seen a single time. V and J are TRBV29-1 and TRBJ2-1, with D maybe TRBD2 (5 bases). The CDR3 length is 15 residues. Trimming removed 3 bases from V and 0 bases from J, with 12 bases in between. Germline V CDR1 and CDR2: SQVTM, ANQGSEA. The CDR3 DNA follows: TGCAGCGTTGATCCGGGATTCAACTCCTACAATGAGCAGTTCTTC. Translation: CSVDPGFNSYNEQFF.